This TCR beta chain was obtained from a study of blood T cell repertoires in COVID-19. On the study more broadly: Samples came from the United States, Italy and Spain, spanning acute and convalescent COVID-19. Sources were T cells, B-cell-depleted T cells, or PBMCs; the material itself was cDNA or gDNA.

Germline CDR1 reads GTSNPN; CDR2 reads SVGIG (reference sequence). The CDR3 runs 14 residues. The V segment lost 7 bases and the J segment 9 bases; nucleotides outside the gene matches: 15. Original processing methods: Estimated nucleated cell counts came from reference gene primer amplification. The method was immunoSEQ multiplex PCR; TCRdb's version includes in-frame clones alone and lacks a portion of them. That table supplies the V and J calls and clone size; D and trimming were determined from the DNA. The data hold over 50,000 clones, with 76% observed a single time. The receptor's source is a woman in her forties or fifties with active or convalescent COVID-19. The specimen was peripheral blood. The genes are TRBV30 and TRBJ1-1, with TRBD1 matching over 9 bases. The CDR3 sequence: CASQSHRGRRKAFF. CDR3 DNA: TGTGCCTCGCAATCTCACAGGGGGCGACGAAAAGCTTTCTTT.